This T cell receptor (beta chain) is from a study of early T cells in non-severe SARS-CoV-2 infection. Study background: Sequencing targeted bulk RNA from unsorted whole blood, leaving chains unpaired. Study-wide points: Matching against VDJdb likely underestimated virus-specific expansions, favoring anti-spike CD8.

The CDR3 has 16 residues. Germline V gene data show CDR1 as SGHRS and CDR2 as YFSETQ. Trimming left V 2 bases short and J 1 base short, with 15 bases between. As regards this clonotype: Its specificity is unknown.

Unique molecular identifiers were added to individual cDNA molecules. TCRdb redid the calling of the 5' RACE reads with MiXCR, one entry per CDR3 protein. The profile shows under 70,000 distinct CDR3 sequences, more than 9.5% of them singletons. The specimen sequenced was whole blood. The gene calls are TRBV5-1 and TRBJ1-1, with a possible D match to TRBD1 (6 bases). The receptor was isolated from an adult who was a healthcare worker with PCR-confirmed SARS-CoV-2 infection or an uninfected control (not recorded which). The CDR3 coding sequence is TGCGCCAGCAGCTTAGGGACAACCACGGGGAACACTGAAGCTTTCTTT. This sequence encodes CASSLGTTTGNTEAFF. Complete variable domain (other parts from reference TRBV5-1 and TRBJ1-1): KAGVTQTPRYLIKTRGQQVTLSCSPISGHRSVSWYQQTPGQGLQFLFEYFSETQRNKGNFPGRFSGRQFSNSRSEMNVSTLELGDSALYLCASSLGTTTGNTEAFFGQGTRLTVV.